The rows below give T cell receptor beta chains drawn from one sample of a study of cytomegalovirus exposure and HLA in healthy donors. Sequencing was performed with immunoSEQ multiplex PCR; in TCRdb, only in-frame clones are kept and a portion is missing. The repertoire holds approximately 58,000 clones, about 95% seen once, with 2% to 2.5% in the top ten. Source material: PBMCs. These receptors came from a man aged 18 to 35 in good health and CMV-seronegative. CDR3s include the opening cysteine and the closing phenylalanine or tryptophan. D genes are given only for firm matches. The size field is filled for only some rows; it gives once, few, many or a size class.

j_call v_call clone_size d_call cdr3_aa cdr3_nt
TRBJ2-3 TRBV11-2 - - CASGIGASTDTQYF TGTGCCAGCGGGATAGGGGCTAGCACAGATACGCAGTATTTT
TRBJ2-1 TRBV2 - TRBD2 CASSLSGNYNEQFF TGTGCCAGCAGCCTTAGCGGGAATTACAATGAGCAGTTCTTC
TRBJ1-1 TRBV4-1 - - CASSQDNPLNAKAFF TGCGCCAGCAGCCAAGATAACCCCTTAAACGCTAAAGCTTTCTTT
TRBJ2-7 TRBV7-2 - TRBD1 CASSLAAVTGAPDEQYF TGTGCCAGCAGCTTAGCGGCTGTGACAGGGGCCCCCGACGAGCAGTACTTC
TRBJ1-3 TRBV5-8 - TRBD1 CASSRGQGPGGNTIYF TGTGCCAGCAGCCGGGGACAGGGGCCGGGTGGAAACACCATATATTTT
TRBJ1-5 TRBV7-2 once - CASSLRGNQPQHF TGTGCCAGCAGCTTACGAGGGAATCAGCCCCAGCATTTT
TRBJ1-1 TRBV6-5 - - CASRMGQNTEAFF TGTGCCAGCAGGATGGGACAGAACACTGAAGCTTTCTTT
TRBJ2-5 TRBV5-1 - TRBD1 CASSLQGAGETQYF TGCGCCAGCAGCTTACAGGGGGCGGGGGAGACCCAGTACTTC
TRBJ2-7 TRBV4-2 once - CASSQVSRQDYEQYF TGTGCCAGCAGCCAAGTATCGAGACAGGACTACGAGCAGTACTTC
TRBJ1-2 TRBV27 - TRBD1 CASSLFFEPSSTGGYGYTF TGTGCCAGCAGTTTATTCTTCGAGCCCTCATCGACAGGGGGCTATGGCTACACCTTC
TRBJ2-5 TRBV7-3 once TRBD1 CASSPGQGETQYF TGTGCCAGCAGCCCGGGACAGGGTGAGACCCAGTACTTC
TRBJ2-2 TRBV28 - TRBD1 CASSPQGTGTTGELFF TGTGCCAGCAGTCCTCAAGGGACAGGGACCACCGGGGAGCTGTTTTTT
TRBJ1-2 TRBV27 once TRBD1 CASSGQGPSNYGYTF TGTGCCAGCAGTGGACAGGGGCCCTCTAACTATGGCTACACCTTC
TRBJ1-2 TRBV19 - TRBD1 CASKDRDYGYTF TGTGCCAGTAAGGACAGGGACTATGGCTACACCTTC
TRBJ2-2 TRBV5-1 - - CASSSLPRDSANTGELFF TGCGCCAGCAGCTCCCTTCCCCGGGACTCGGCGAACACCGGGGAGCTGTTTTTT
TRBJ1-5 TRBV7-6 - TRBD1 CASSPSTGTGDNNQPQHF TGTGCCAGCAGCCCGAGTACCGGGACAGGGGACAACAATCAGCCCCAGCATTTT
TRBJ1-3 TRBV18 - TRBD1 CASSPDRDPNTIYF TGTGCCAGCTCACCGGACAGGGATCCCAACACCATATATTTT
TRBJ1-1 TRBV28 - TRBD1 CASSSPGQGLNTEAFF TGTGCCAGCAGTTCCCCGGGACAGGGTTTGAACACTGAAGCTTTCTTT
TRBJ2-7 TRBV7-3 - TRBD2 CASSASGKGEQYF TGTGCCAGCAGCGCTAGCGGGAAGGGTGAGCAGTACTTC
TRBJ2-2 TRBV19 - - CASGGTANTGELFF TGTGCCAGTGGGGGGACAGCGAACACCGGGGAGCTGTTTTTT
TRBJ2-1 TRBV6-6 - TRBD2 CASSYKRGGSNEQFF TGTGCCAGCAGTTATAAAAGGGGCGGGAGCAATGAGCAGTTCTTC
TRBJ2-7 TRBV28 - - CASIREGNHEQYF TGTGCCAGCATTCGCGAGGGAAATCACGAGCAGTACTTC
TRBJ2-3 TRBV18 - - CASSPAGDTQYF TGTGCCAGCTCACCGGCGGGAGATACGCAGTATTTT
TRBJ1-2 TRBV28 - TRBD1 CASSRDRVLYGYTF TGTGCCAGCAGTAGGGACAGGGTACTTTATGGCTACACCTTC